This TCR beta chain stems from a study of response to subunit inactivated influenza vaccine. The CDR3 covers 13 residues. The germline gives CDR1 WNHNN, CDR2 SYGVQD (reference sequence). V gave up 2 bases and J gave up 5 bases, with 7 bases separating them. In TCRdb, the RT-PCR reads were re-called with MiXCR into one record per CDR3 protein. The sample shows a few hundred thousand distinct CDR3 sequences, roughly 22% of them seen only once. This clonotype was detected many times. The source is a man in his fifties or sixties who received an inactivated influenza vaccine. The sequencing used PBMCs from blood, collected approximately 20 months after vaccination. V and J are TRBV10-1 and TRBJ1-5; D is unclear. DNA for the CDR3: TGCGCCAGCAGTGAGACGGGTTATCAGCCCCAGCATTTT. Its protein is CASSETGYQPQHF.